This T cell receptor beta chain is from a study of cytomegalovirus exposure and HLA in healthy donors. PCR used 60 Vbeta primers and 13 Jbeta primers. Measured with immunoSEQ multiplex PCR; TCRdb has only the in-frame clones, and not every one. The table has more than 150,000 clones, roughly four fifths seen once. Of note for this clone: Its antigen remains unidentified.

This CDR3 comprises 14 residues. Germline trimming cut 0 bases from V and 7 bases from J; bases unmatched to any gene: 5. The germline V gene encodes CDR1 LNHDA and CDR2 SQIVND (reference sequence). Findings and limits, study-wide: Upon later analysis, HLA-associated TCR beta chains proved more clonally expanded than other, equally common chains. For TCR beta chains, V- and J-gene trimming was later linked to a missense DCLRE1C variant.

V is TRBV19 and J is TRBJ2-5; 7 nucleotides align to TRBD1. This clonotype was sampled from a man aged 50 or older in good health and CMV-seronegative. The sequenced sample consisted of PBMCs. CDR3 region: CASSIERGRGTQYF. CDR3 bases: TGTGCCAGTAGTATAGAGAGGGGGCGCGGGACCCAGTACTTC.